The 10 T cell receptor beta chains reported below all come from one sample, sequenced in a study of T cell repertoires in cytomegalovirus infection. One entry per CDR3 protein results from TCRdb running MiXCR on the reads. The sample has roughly 230,000 distinct CDR3 sequences; 15% to 20% are singletons. The source material was CD8+ T cells from PBMCs. These receptors all stem from a human donor in good health (CMV status not recorded). Some clones in this sample may be carry-over from other donors' samples.

This clonotype was counted between two and nine times. This chain uses TRBV3-1 with TRBJ2-3; D ambiguous. The CDR3 runs 16 residues. CDR1 and CDR2 from the germline V gene are LGHDT and YNNKEL (reference sequence). V lost 0 bases to trimming and J lost 4 bases, with 14 bases between them. CDR3 loop: CASSQEVYRFADTQYF. In nucleotides, the CDR3 is TGTGCCAGCAGCCAAGAAGTGTACCGATTCGCAGATACGCAGTATTTT.

J is TRBJ1-1 and V is TRBV18, with TRBD1 matching 10 bases. CDR3 length: 16 amino acids. With 4 bases clipped from V and 3 bases from J, the junction kept 8 bases outside the gene matches. Germline V lookup: CDR1 KGHSH, CDR2 LQKENI. CDR3 residues: CASSLRQGAWDTEAFF. CDR3 sequence (DNA): TGTGCCAGCTCACTTCGACAGGGGGCTTGGGACACTGAAGCTTTCTTT.

The sample holds many counts of this clonotype. The V gene is TRBV10-3, the J gene TRBJ1-5; 9 positions agree with TRBD1. V lost 2 bases and J lost 4; bases outside the gene matches: 3. The CDR3 covers 15 residues. Looked up from germline, CDR1 is ENHRY and CDR2 is SYGVKD. The CDR3 sequence: CAISEGTGKNQPQHF. CDR3 DNA sequence: TGTGCCATCAGTGAGGGGACAGGGAAAAATCAGCCCCAGCATTTT.

V is TRBV20-1 and J is TRBJ2-3; weak D call: TRBD1 (6 bases). The CDR3 length is 13 residues. Germline loops: CDR1 DFQATT, CDR2 SNEGSKA (reference sequence). V lost 5 bases to trimming and J lost 2 bases, with 11 bases between them. The CDR3 reads CSAWGHSTDTQYF. CDR3 nucleotides: TGCAGTGCTTGGGGACACTCCACAGATACGCAGTATTTT.

Many counts were recorded for this clonotype. The chain employs TRBV7-2 and TRBJ2-3, with 14 bases lining up with TRBD2. Trimming cost V 3 bases and J 5 bases; bases outside gene matches: 4. Germline CDR1 and CDR2: SGHTA and FQGNSA. The CDR3 has 16 amino acids. DNA for the CDR3: TGTGCCAGCAGCTTGACTAGCGGGGGGGCCCTAGATACGCAGTATTTT. As protein: CASSLTSGGALDTQYF.

Ten or more counts support this clonotype. The chain employs TRBV7-2 and TRBJ1-2; D unclear. There are 15 residues in the CDR3. In germline, CDR1 is SGHTA, CDR2 FQGNSA. V was shortened by 1 base and J by 8 bases, with 17 bases between the two germline ends. This CDR3 is CASSLVADPARGYTF. The CDR3 nucleotides are TGTGCCAGCAGCTTAGTAGCAGACCCGGCTAGGGGCTACACCTTC.

Many counts were recorded for this clonotype. CDR3 in amino acids: CASSGYGGGNTIYF. Written as DNA, the CDR3 is TGTGCCAGCAGTGGGTATGGAGGTGGAAACACCATATATTTT. The rearrangement uses TRBV12-3 or TRBV12-4 and TRBJ1-3; D is unclear. The CDR3 loop spans 14 amino acids. V lost 5 bases, J lost 3 bases, and 11 bases lay in between.

This clonotype was counted ten times or more. CDR3 DNA sequence: TGCGCCAGCAGCTTGTGGAGCGGGGGTGGCACAGATACGCAGTATTTT. This sequence encodes CASSLWSGGGTDTQYF. The chain joins TRBV5-1 to TRBJ2-3, with TRBD2 matching 8 bases. The V gene end was trimmed by 1 base and the J gene end by 1 base; junction bases not matched to a gene: 5. The CDR3 is made up of 16 amino acids. Germline V gene lookup returns CDR1 SGHRS and CDR2 YFSETQ.

This clonotype was seen only a few times. This chain uses TRBV28 with TRBJ1-2, with D perhaps matching TRBD1 (6 bases). V was pared by 7 bases and J by 8 bases, with 20 bases between. From germline, CDR1 is MDHEN and CDR2 SYDVKM. CDR3 length equals 14 residues. The CDR3 region is CASTLTQGIWGYTF. CDR3 nucleotide sequence: TGTGCCAGCACCCTAACCCAGGGGATTTGGGGCTACACCTTC.

This chain joins TRBV19 and TRBJ1-2; maybe TRBD1 (5 bases). The germline V gene has CDR1 LNHDA and CDR2 SQIVND (reference sequence). Trimming cost V 5 bases and J 3 bases, with 16 bases left between them. The CDR3 spans 15 residues. CDR3 sequence (DNA): TGTGCCAGTAGTCTCATCCCCGGGACGGACTATGGCTACACCTTC. Translating it yields CASSLIPGTDYGYTF. The complete variable domain, with remaining parts taken from reference TRBV19 and TRBJ1-2, reads DGGITQSPKYLFRKEGQNVTLSCEQNLNHDAMYWYRQDPGQGLRLIYYSQIVNDFQKGDIAEGYSVSREKKESFPLTVTSAQKNPTAFYLCASSLIPGTDYGYTFGSGTRLTVV.